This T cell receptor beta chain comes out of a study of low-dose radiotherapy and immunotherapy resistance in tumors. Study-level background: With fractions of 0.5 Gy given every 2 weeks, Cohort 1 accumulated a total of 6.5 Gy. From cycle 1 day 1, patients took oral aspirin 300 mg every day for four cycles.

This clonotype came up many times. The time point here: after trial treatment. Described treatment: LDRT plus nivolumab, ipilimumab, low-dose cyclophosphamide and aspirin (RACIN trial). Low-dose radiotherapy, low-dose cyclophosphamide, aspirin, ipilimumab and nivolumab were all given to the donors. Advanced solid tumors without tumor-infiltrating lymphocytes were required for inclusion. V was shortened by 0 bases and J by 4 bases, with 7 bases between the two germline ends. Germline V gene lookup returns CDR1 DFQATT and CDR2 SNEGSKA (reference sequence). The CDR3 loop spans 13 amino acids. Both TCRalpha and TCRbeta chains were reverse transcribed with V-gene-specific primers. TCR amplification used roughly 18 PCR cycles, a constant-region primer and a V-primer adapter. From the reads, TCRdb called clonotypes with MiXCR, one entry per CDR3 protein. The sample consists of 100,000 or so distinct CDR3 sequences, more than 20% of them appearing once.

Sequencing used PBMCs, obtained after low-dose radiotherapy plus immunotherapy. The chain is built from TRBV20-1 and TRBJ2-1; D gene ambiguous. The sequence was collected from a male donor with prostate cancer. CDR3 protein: CSARDSVYNEQFF. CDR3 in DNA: TGCAGTGCTAGAGATTCCGTATACAATGAGCAGTTCTTC.